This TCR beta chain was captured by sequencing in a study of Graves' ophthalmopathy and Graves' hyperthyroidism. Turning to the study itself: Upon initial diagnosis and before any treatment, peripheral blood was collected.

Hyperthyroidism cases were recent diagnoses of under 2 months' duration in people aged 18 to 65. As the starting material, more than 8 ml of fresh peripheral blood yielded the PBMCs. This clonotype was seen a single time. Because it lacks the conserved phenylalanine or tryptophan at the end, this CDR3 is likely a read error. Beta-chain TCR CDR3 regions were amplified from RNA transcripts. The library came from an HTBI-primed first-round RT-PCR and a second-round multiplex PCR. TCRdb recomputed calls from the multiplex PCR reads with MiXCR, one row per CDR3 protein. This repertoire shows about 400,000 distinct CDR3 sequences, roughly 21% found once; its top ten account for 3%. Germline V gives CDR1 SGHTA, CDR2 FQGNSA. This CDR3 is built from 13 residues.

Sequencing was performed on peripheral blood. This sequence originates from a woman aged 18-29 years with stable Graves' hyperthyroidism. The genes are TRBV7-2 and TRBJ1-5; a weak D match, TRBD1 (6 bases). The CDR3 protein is CASCLPGQQPQHV. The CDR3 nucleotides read TGTGCCAGCTGCTTACCCGGACAGCAGCCCCAGCATGTT.